The subject of this entry is one T cell receptor beta chain. This specimen belongs to a study of technical replicates of blood from several donors. There are 12 residues in the CDR3. Germline V lookup: CDR1 SEHNR, CDR2 FQNEAQ (reference sequence). The V and J ends lost 5 bases and 12 bases, in that order; junction bases with no gene match: 10. Repertoires were generated with immunoSEQ multiplex PCR, while TCRdb's copy carries only in-frame clones and drops some. The sample holds 70,000 or so clones, over 75% seen once. The receptor was isolated from a human donor in good health. Some clones in this sample may be carry-over from other donors' samples. J is TRBJ2-7 and V is TRBV7-9; TRBD1 matches at 7 bases. The sequenced sample consisted of PBMCs. The CDR3 region has the DNA TGTGCCAGCAGCCGATACAGGGGAATGGCGTACTTC. Encoded protein: CASSRYRGMAYF.